This T cell receptor (beta chain) emerged from a study of post-analysis software for immune sequencing data. Study-wide results and limits: Significantly decreased normalized Chao1 diversity was recorded for multiple sclerosis patients relative to controls. Five or six TRBV segments were significantly more frequent in patients than in controls. TRBV5-6, TRBV5-1 and TRBV20-1 were among these segments. Strong co-clustering by F measure was evident for samples that had been prepared in the same batch.

This clonotype was observed a handful of times. Its antigen is still unknown. Carried by the TCR beta cDNA libraries were unique molecular identifiers. A population of roughly 0.85 to 10 million T cells gave rise to about half a million cDNA molecules. One entry per CDR3 protein results from TCRdb running MiXCR on the PCR reads. The table has 450,000 or so distinct CDR3 sequences, roughly 45% seen once; the top ten hold about an eighth. The germline V gene encodes CDR1 MDHEN and CDR2 SYDVKM. The CDR3 is 12 amino acids. The ends were cut back, 8 bases at V and 6 bases at J, with 14 bases in the middle. Sequenced input: blood. This sequence was found in a girl between 10 and 17 years old with multiple sclerosis. The chain employs TRBV28 and TRBJ2-7; D may be TRBD1 (5 bases). CDR3 residues: CASEQQGLEQYF. The CDR3 DNA reads as TGTGCCAGCGAACAGCAGGGCCTCGAGCAGTACTTC.